The next 25 T cell receptor beta chains were all read from a single sample in a study of blood T cell repertoires in COVID-19. Only in-frame clones appear in the TCRdb table, and some are missing; sequencing was by immunoSEQ multiplex PCR. The sample includes 250,000 to 300,000 clones, over 80% of them seen just once. Sample: peripheral blood. These receptors were taken from an older woman with COVID-19, enrolled during active disease.

The V call is TRBV4-2, the J call TRBJ2-7, with 11 bases matching TRBD2. The CDR3 runs 17 residues. CDR1 LGHNA and CDR2 YNFKEQ come from the germline V gene. With 1 base clipped from V and 7 bases from J, the junction kept 12 bases outside the gene matches. CDR3 residues: CASSQVRGGLADQEQYF. Here the CDR3 DNA reads TGTGCCAGCAGCCAAGTACGAGGGGGACTAGCGGACCAAGAGCAGTACTTC.

This chain joins TRBV19 and TRBJ2-4, with D maybe TRBD2 (5 bases). The germline V and J ends were trimmed by 2 bases and 2 bases, with 22 bases remaining between them. This CDR3 is 19 amino acids long. CDR1 and CDR2 from the germline V gene are LNHDA and SQIVND (reference sequence). CDR3 DNA sequence: TGTGCCAGTAGTATAATGGGCTATCGTGCCGGGAATTCCAAAAACATTCAGTACTTC. It yields the protein CASSIMGYRAGNSKNIQYF.

This sequence joins TRBV11-2 and TRBJ1-1, with D maybe TRBD1 (5 bases). The CDR3 spans 15 residues. Trimming left V 5 bases short and J 0 bases short, with 13 bases between. The germline V gene encodes CDR1 SGHAT and CDR2 FQNNGV. The CDR3 coding sequence is TGTGCCAGCAGCCGATACCCGGGGGTGAACACTGAAGCTTTCTTT. This encodes CASSRYPGVNTEAFF.

This clone occurred a few times. This chain links TRBV5-1 with TRBJ2-3; possibly TRBD2 for D (5 bases). The CDR3 length is 14 residues. Germline CDR1 is SGHRS and CDR2 is YFSETQ. Trimming took 7 bases from V and 6 from J, leaving 18 bases between them. CDR3 protein: CASRSEGPRDTQYF. CDR3 in DNA: TGCGCCAGCCGTTCCGAGGGCCCGAGGGATACGCAGTATTTT. Filled out from reference TRBV5-1 and TRBJ2-3, the complete variable domain reads KAGVTQTPRYLIKTRGQQVTLSCSPISGHRSVSWYQQTPGQGLQFLFEYFSETQRNKGNFPGRFSGRQFSNSRSEMNVSTLELGDSALYLCASRSEGPRDTQYFGPGTRLTVL.

The chain is built from TRBV28 and TRBJ2-3, with a weak D call TRBD1 (6 bases). Germline V gene data show CDR1 as MDHEN and CDR2 as SYDVKM. The CDR3 contains 14 residues. Trimming stripped 5 bases from V and 3 bases from J, with 12 bases between. DNA for the CDR3: TGTGCCAGCAGTCTTTGGGGGCGAACAGATACGCAGTATTTT. Amino acids: CASSLWGRTDTQYF.

The chain links TRBV6-5 to TRBJ2-2; D perhaps matches TRBD2 (6 bases). The ends were cut back, 2 bases at V and 5 bases at J, with 12 bases in the middle. The CDR3 length is 15 residues. Germline-derived CDR1 and CDR2 are MNHEY and SVGAGI. CDR3 in amino acids: CASSYGSGETGELFF. The CDR3 region has the DNA TGTGCCAGCAGTTACGGTAGCGGCGAGACCGGGGAGCTGTTTTTT.

The V and J genes are TRBV30 and TRBJ2-5; D is possibly TRBD1 (6 bases). V lost 4 bases and J 4 bases, leaving 16 bases between the germline ends. CDR1 is GTSNPN and CDR2 is SVGIG in the germline V gene (reference sequence). The CDR3 is 14 amino acids. Here the CDR3 reads CAWKGAGAGETQYF. The CDR3 coding sequence is TGTGCCTGGAAGGGTGCAGGGGCCGGAGAGACCCAGTACTTC.

The chain combines TRBV3-1 (or the pseudogene TRBV3-2) with TRBJ2-3; 8 bases align to TRBD1. V shed 4 bases and J 2 bases; nucleotides not matched to a gene: 5. The length of the CDR3 is 15 residues. Germline V gene lookup returns CDR1 LGHDT and CDR2 YNNKEL (reference sequence). The CDR3 sequence is CASSPGTGITDTQYF. DNA of the CDR3: TGTGCCAGCAGCCCCGGGACAGGAATCACAGATACGCAGTATTTT.

V and J are TRBV19 and TRBJ2-7; D may be TRBD2 (5 bases). The V gene lost 3 bases and the J gene lost 2 bases, with 14 bases spanning the gap. Germline V gene sequence: CDR1 LNHDA, CDR2 SQIVND (reference sequence). The CDR3 spans 15 residues. The CDR3 reads CASSIGGGRTYEQYF. For the CDR3, the DNA is TGTGCCAGTAGTATCGGTGGAGGCCGGACCTACGAGCAGTACTTC.

This clone was found a few times. The V gene is TRBV19, the J gene TRBJ1-5; D is perhaps TRBD1 (6 bases). Germline values: CDR1 LNHDA, CDR2 SQIVND (reference sequence). V was shortened by 3 bases and J by 2 bases, with 11 bases between the two germline ends. The CDR3 spans 15 residues. CDR3 residues: CASSMFPGGNQPQHF. CDR3 sequence (DNA): TGTGCCAGTAGTATGTTTCCAGGGGGCAATCAGCCCCAGCATTTT.

The chain combines TRBV19 with TRBJ1-2, with 10 bases identical to TRBD1. This CDR3 has 16 amino acids. The trim removed 6 bases at V and 4 bases at J, leaving 11 bases unmatched. Germline V gives CDR1 LNHDA, CDR2 SQIVND (reference sequence). The CDR3 DNA reads as TGTGCCAGTAGAAATCCGGGACAGGGGATTCGCTATGGCTACACCTTC. This codes for CASRNPGQGIRYGYTF. Full variable domain (missing parts from reference TRBV19 and TRBJ1-2): DGGITQSPKYLFRKEGQNVTLSCEQNLNHDAMYWYRQDPGQGLRLIYYSQIVNDFQKGDIAEGYSVSREKKESFPLTVTSAQKNPTAFYLCASRNPGQGIRYGYTFGSGTRLTVV.

The V gene is TRBV29-1, the J gene TRBJ2-7; 8 positions agree with TRBD1. Losses at the gene ends were 1 base for V and 6 bases for J; bases not matched to a gene: 8. Germline V gene data show CDR1 as SQVTM and CDR2 as ANQGSEA. The CDR3 has 14 amino acids. CDR3 region: CSVEVGRGRGEQYF. The CDR3 nucleotides are TGCAGCGTTGAAGTCGGCAGGGGGCGCGGCGAGCAGTACTTC.

This chain joins TRBV11-2 and TRBJ2-7; D is possibly TRBD2 (6 bases). Between the trimmed V and J ends, which lost 5 bases and 3 bases, there was a span of 11 bases. This CDR3 spans 13 amino acids. Germline loops: CDR1 SGHAT, CDR2 FQNNGV. The CDR3 DNA is TGTGCCAGCAGCGGAGGGCCCCGCTACGAGCAGTACTTC. Amino acid sequence: CASSGGPRYEQYF.

The V and J genes are TRBV6-5 and TRBJ1-4; possible D gene TRBD1, 5 bases. The germline V and J ends were trimmed by 1 base and 1 base, with 7 bases remaining between them. Germline V gene data show CDR1 as MNHEY and CDR2 as SVGAGI. The CDR3 length is 15 residues. The CDR3 protein is CASSYYRGTNEKLFF. The DNA of the CDR3 is TGTGCCAGCAGTTACTATAGGGGAACTAATGAAAAACTGTTTTTT.

The rearrangement joins TRBV29-1 to TRBJ2-5; 7 bases are a match to TRBD1. Germline V CDR1 and CDR2: SQVTM, ANQGSEA. The CDR3 covers 13 residues. V lost 7 bases to trimming and J lost 2 bases; unmatched junction nucleotides: 7. The CDR3 bases are TGCAGCGCCACCGGGACAGAACAAGAGACCCAGTACTTC. It yields the protein CSATGTEQETQYF.

This clone was found a few times. The chain uses TRBV5-4 and TRBJ2-7; the D is unclear. V gave up 2 bases and J gave up 3 bases, with 15 bases separating them. This CDR3 has 15 amino acids. Per the germline V gene, CDR1 is SGHNT and CDR2 is YYREEE (reference sequence). DNA for the CDR3: TGTGCCAGCAGCTTAGGAGAGGCCAGCATCTACGAGCAGTACTTC. Residues: CASSLGEASIYEQYF.

V usage is TRBV27 and J usage is TRBJ1-5; D is undetermined. CDR3 length equals 18 residues. Per the germline V gene, CDR1 is MNHEY and CDR2 is SMNVEV (reference sequence). V lost 5 bases and J lost 3, with 23 bases in between. CDR3 DNA: TGTGCCAGCAGTCCCACCCCGGGAACAAAGAGTTTCAATCAGCCCCAGCATTTT. Amino acids: CASSPTPGTKSFNQPQHF.

V usage is TRBV21-1 and J usage is TRBJ2-7; the D segment call TRBD1 is taken from the table without a DNA check. TRBV21-1 constitutes a pseudogene. CDR3 length: 17 residues. The CDR3 DNA reads TGTGCCAGCCCGAAAAAGATCCTAGGACACCGTCCCTACGAGCAGTACTTC. Translated, it gives CASPKKILGHRPYEQYF.

The rearrangement joins TRBV19 to TRBJ2-1; TRBD2 matches 12 bases. Per the germline V gene, CDR1 is LNHDA and CDR2 is SQIVND (reference sequence). Germline trimming cut 6 bases from V and 5 bases from J; bases unmatched to any gene: 8. This CDR3 spans 16 amino acids. DNA of the CDR3: TGTGCCAGTAGCCTACGGACTAGCGGGGATGACAATGAGCAGTTCTTC. Its protein product is CASSLRTSGDDNEQFF.

This sequence joins TRBV18 and TRBJ1-5; D perhaps matches TRBD1 (6 bases). The CDR3 runs to 16 residues. Germline lookup yields CDR1 KGHSH and CDR2 LQKENI. The germline V and J ends were trimmed by 6 bases and 0 bases, with 15 bases remaining between them. The CDR3 DNA is TGTGCCAGCTCCCGCAGTTGGACAGATAGCAATCAGCCCCAGCATTTT. Amino acids: CASSRSWTDSNQPQHF.

Of note for this clone: Additional DNA sequences in this sample encode the identical CDR3. This chain joins TRBV5-1 and TRBJ2-2, with a weak D call TRBD2 (5 bases). Germline V gene lookup returns CDR1 SGHRS and CDR2 YFSETQ. The germline V and J ends were trimmed by 0 bases and 1 base, with 7 bases remaining between them. The CDR3 runs to 15 residues. The CDR3 sequence is CASSLGGLNTGELFF. The CDR3 bases are TGCGCCAGCAGCTTGGGAGGGTTGAACACCGGGGAGCTGTTTTTT.

This rearrangement joins TRBV29-1 to TRBJ2-3; 12 positions agree with TRBD2. From germline, CDR1 is SQVTM and CDR2 ANQGSEA. This CDR3 contains 15 residues. V dropped 4 bases and J dropped 4; count of bases not matched to a gene: 6. Here the CDR3 reads CSVGLAGAGADTQYF. CDR3 nucleotide sequence: TGCAGCGTTGGACTAGCGGGAGCCGGGGCAGATACGCAGTATTTT.

The V and J genes are TRBV19 and TRBJ2-6; 11 bases fit TRBD2. CDR1 LNHDA and CDR2 SQIVND come from the germline V gene (reference sequence). The CDR3 has 18 residues. Trimming removed 8 bases from V and 0 bases from J; junction bases left unmatched: 9. This CDR3 is CASSGTSGPLSGANVLTF. The DNA of the CDR3 is TGTGCCAGTTCCGGGACTAGCGGACCCCTCTCTGGGGCCAACGTCCTGACTTTC. Together with reference TRBV19 and TRBJ2-6, the CDR3 gives the full variable domain: DGGITQSPKYLFRKEGQNVTLSCEQNLNHDAMYWYRQDPGQGLRLIYYSQIVNDFQKGDIAEGYSVSREKKESFPLTVTSAQKNPTAFYLCASSGTSGPLSGANVLTFGAGSRLTVL.

The V call is TRBV11-3, the J call TRBJ1-1; D is unresolved. The CDR3 spans 15 residues. V lost 5 bases to trimming and J lost 4 bases, with 17 bases between them. Germline assignment: CDR1 SGHNT and CDR2 YENEEA. Written as DNA, the CDR3 is TGTGCCAGCAGCGTACTCTCCCAATTCGGCACTGAAGCTTTCTTT. Translating it yields CASSVLSQFGTEAFF. Looking up the rest from reference TRBV11-3 and TRBJ1-1 gives the full variable domain: EAGVVQSPRYKIIEKKQPVAFWCNPISGHNTLYWYLQNLGQGPELLIRYENEEAVDDSQLPKDRFSAERLKGVDSTLKIQPAELGDSAVYLCASSVLSQFGTEAFFGQGTRLTVV.

The rearrangement links TRBV9 to TRBJ2-7; 9 bases fit TRBD2. V dropped 0 bases and J dropped 1; count of bases not matched to a gene: 5. This CDR3 is 16 amino acids long. In germline, CDR1 is SGDLS, CDR2 YYNGEE. CDR3 in DNA: TGTGCCAGCAGCGTAGAAGATAGCGGGGGATCCTACGAGCAGTACTTC. This encodes CASSVEDSGGSYEQYF.